This T cell receptor (beta chain) was recorded in a study of regulatory T cells in long-lasting Graves disease. This clonotype was picked up a small number of times. Its matching antigen is unknown. Study results and caveats: Persistent Graves' patients possessed reduced TCR diversity relative to recently diagnosed ones.

Both iRepertoire HTBI primers and Arm-PCR of CDR3 regions were used to build the TCR beta libraries. Via MiXCR, TCRdb re-called the multiplex PCR reads, giving one row per CDR3 protein. In the table there are approximately 480,000 distinct CDR3 sequences, about a sixth of which are singletons. Time point noted: newly diagnosed GD, antithyroid drugs for less than 3 months. The TCR library was prepared using RNA isolated from PBMCs. These data also featured in a second study, about T cells in Graves' hyperthyroidism and ophthalmopathy. From that paper: In making diagnoses, clinical symptoms, serum thyroxine and TRAb, thyroid ultrasound and orbital computed tomography were all used. For ophthalmopathy, model prediction preceded onset by a median 6.5 months.

This TCR derives from a man aged 35-49 years with Graves disease. This material consisted of peripheral blood mononuclear cells (PBMCs), taken at new diagnosis, from a patient treated with antithyroid drugs.

The DNA for the CDR3 is TGCAGTGCTACTCGACAGGGCCTCAGCTATGGCTACACCTTC. Protein: CSATRQGLSYGYTF. The rearrangement joins TRBV20-1 to TRBJ1-2; TRBD1 matches at 7 bases. The trim removed 4 bases at V and 4 bases at J, leaving 9 bases unmatched. Germline-derived CDR1 and CDR2 are DFQATT and SNEGSKA (reference sequence). The CDR3 extends over 14 amino acids.